Following are 14 T cell receptor beta chains from one sample sequenced in a study of OX40 agonist ivuxolimab in advanced cancers. The method was immunoSEQ multiplex PCR; TCRdb's version includes in-frame clones alone and lacks a portion of them. In the table there are approximately 87,000 clones, around 91% of which are singletons. The sample consisted of CD4+ or CD8+ T cells sorted from blood, taken in a trial of the OX40 agonist ivuxolimab. The receptors were sampled from an adult with an advanced solid tumor such as melanoma, head and neck, liver or kidney cancer.

The V call is TRBV19, the J call TRBJ2-3, with TRBD1 identical over 12 bases. In germline, CDR1 is LNHDA, CDR2 SQIVND (reference sequence). V was pared by 5 bases and J by 5 bases, with 8 bases of the junction left unmatched. This CDR3 is built from 16 residues. This CDR3 reads CASSGTGTGGKDTQYF. The CDR3, as DNA: TGTGCCAGTAGTGGGACCGGGACAGGGGGCAAAGATACGCAGTATTTT.

This clone was seen a few times. The chain recombines TRBV7-9 with TRBJ2-1; TRBD1 agrees at 7 bases. V lost 7 bases and J lost 6; bases outside the gene matches: 9. This CDR3 contains 14 residues. Germline lookup yields CDR1 SEHNR and CDR2 FQNEAQ (reference sequence). The CDR3 sequence is CASIIPRTGNEQFF. As DNA, the CDR3 is TGTGCCAGCATCATACCACGGACAGGCAATGAGCAGTTCTTC.

The V call is TRBV6-4, the J call TRBJ2-1, with TRBD2 matching over 9 bases. The CDR3 is 19 residues long. The V gene end was trimmed by 0 bases and the J gene end by 9 bases; junction bases not matched to a gene: 18. Germline loops: CDR1 MRHNA, CDR2 SNTAGT. This CDR3 reads CASSDSLRFGTSGYSEQFF. The CDR3 DNA follows: TGTGCCAGCAGTGACTCGTTGCGTTTTGGAACTAGCGGGTATAGTGAGCAGTTCTTC.

This clone has a handful of counts. The chain employs TRBV5-1 and TRBJ1-5; no clear D. CDR3 length: 13 amino acids. Trimming removed 4 bases at V and 6 bases at J, with 11 bases between. Germline-derived CDR1 and CDR2 are SGHRS and YFSETQ. In nucleotides, the CDR3 is TGCGCCAGCAGCCCCGACGTTGGTCAGCCCCAGCATTTT. This translates into CASSPDVGQPQHF.

The V and J genes are TRBV19 and TRBJ1-2, with D unresolved. This CDR3 is built from 14 residues. Looked up from germline, CDR1 is LNHDA and CDR2 is SQIVND (reference sequence). Deletions cut 2 bases from V and 3 bases from J, with 10 bases between. The CDR3 region is CASSIRGNYYGYTF. CDR3 DNA: TGTGCCAGTAGTATACGGGGAAACTACTATGGCTACACCTTC.

The V gene is TRBV7-9, the J gene TRBJ2-1; a weak D match, TRBD2 (6 bases). V gave up 6 bases and J gave up 4 bases, with 19 bases separating them. CDR1 and CDR2 from the germline V gene are SEHNR and FQNEAQ (reference sequence). This CDR3 is 16 amino acids long. DNA for the CDR3: TGTGCCAGCAGGGACGGGTGGGGGGTAAGTTACAATGAGCAGTTCTTC. The encoded protein is CASRDGWGVSYNEQFF.

J is TRBJ2-5 and V is TRBV15; D unresolved. The germline gives CDR1 LNHNV, CDR2 YYDKDF (reference sequence). This CDR3 is built from 15 residues. With 0 bases removed from V and 2 bases from J, the gap between germline ends came to 10 bases. CDR3 sequence (DNA): TGTGCCACCAGCAGAGAAAACCCAGGTCAAGAGACCCAGTACTTC. Encoded protein: CATSRENPGQETQYF.

The chain couples TRBV30 to TRBJ2-7, with D possibly TRBD1 on 6 matching bases. The CDR3 is 14 residues long. V was trimmed by 4 bases and J by 6 bases, leaving 19 bases between them. Germline V lookup: CDR1 GTSNPN, CDR2 SVGIG (reference sequence). The CDR3 DNA sequence: TGTGCCTGGAATCCTTTCCGGGACACGGGCGAGCAGTACTTC. This sequence encodes CAWNPFRDTGEQYF.

The chain couples TRBV28 to TRBJ1-2; TRBD1 matches at 7 bases. This CDR3 has 12 amino acids. CDR1 and CDR2 from the germline V gene are MDHEN and SYDVKM. The ends lost 6 bases at V and 8 bases at J; junction bases unmatched: 6. CDR3 in amino acids: CASRSTGEGYTF. The DNA of the CDR3 is TGTGCCAGCAGGTCAACAGGGGAGGGCTACACCTTC.

This clone came up a few times. One end of the junction is discordant with germline, which a read error may explain. The V and J genes are TRBV11-2 and TRBJ2-7, with D maybe TRBD1 (7 bases). Germline values: CDR1 SGHAT, CDR2 FQNNGV. There are 12 residues in the CDR3. In DNA form, the CDR3 reads TGTGCCAGCAGCCAACCCTCCAGGGGGGTTGGGTTC. This gives the protein CASSQPSRGVGF.

J is TRBJ1-2 and V is TRBV7-2; a possible D gene is TRBD1 (6 bases). Trimming stripped 1 base from V and 3 bases from J, with 12 bases between. This CDR3 has 15 residues. Germline V gives CDR1 SGHTA, CDR2 FQGNSA. CDR3 in DNA: TGTGCCAGCAGCTTAGATAGCCAGGGGTACTATGGCTACACCTTC. Its protein product is CASSLDSQGYYGYTF. Full variable domain (remainder filled in from reference TRBV7-2 and TRBJ1-2): GAGVSQSPSNKVTEKGKDVELRCDPISGHTALYWYRQSLGQGLEFLIYFQGNSAPDKSGLPSDRFSAERTGGSVSTLTIQRTQQEDSAVYLCASSLDSQGYYGYTFGSGTRLTVV.

The chain uses TRBV27 and TRBJ2-6; 8 bases are shared with TRBD1. V shed 3 bases, J shed 2 bases, and the junction held 6 bases outside the gene matches. Looked up from germline, CDR1 is MNHEY and CDR2 is SMNVEV (reference sequence). The CDR3 consists of 17 residues. The CDR3 DNA is TGTGCCAGCAGTTTGAGGGACAGGTCTCCTGGGGCCAACGTCCTGACTTTC. Translated, it gives CASSLRDRSPGANVLTF.

This chain joins TRBV6-5 and TRBJ2-7, with D possibly being TRBD2 (6 bases). The CDR3 length is 13 residues. Germline V lookup: CDR1 MNHEY, CDR2 SVGAGI. Trimming stripped 4 bases from V and 6 bases from J, with 13 bases between. The CDR3 coding sequence is TGTGCCAGCAGTTCTAGCGCCTGGGGCGAGCAGTACTTC. This codes for CASSSSAWGEQYF.

This clone was recorded only once. The chain has TRBV28 and TRBJ1-2, with D maybe TRBD1 (6 bases). V lost 4 bases and J 5 bases, leaving 11 bases between the germline ends. The CDR3 is made up of 13 amino acids. CDR1 MDHEN and CDR2 SYDVKM come from the germline V gene. CDR3 nucleotides: TGTGCCAGCAGTTCGGACAGAGGGTATGGCTACACCTTC. Protein: CASSSDRGYGYTF.